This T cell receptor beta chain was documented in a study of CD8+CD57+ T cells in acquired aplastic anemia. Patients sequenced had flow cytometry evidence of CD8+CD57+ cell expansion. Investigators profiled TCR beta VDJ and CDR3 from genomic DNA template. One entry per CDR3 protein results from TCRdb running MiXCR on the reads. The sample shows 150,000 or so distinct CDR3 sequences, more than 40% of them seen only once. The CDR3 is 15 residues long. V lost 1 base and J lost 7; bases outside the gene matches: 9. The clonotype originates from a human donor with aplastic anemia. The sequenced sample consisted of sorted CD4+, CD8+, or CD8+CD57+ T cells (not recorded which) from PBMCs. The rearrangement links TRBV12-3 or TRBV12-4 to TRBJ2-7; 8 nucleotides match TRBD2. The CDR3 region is CASSLVSGGPSEQYF. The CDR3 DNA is TGTGCCAGCAGTTTAGTGTCGGGAGGGCCGAGTGAGCAGTACTTC.